This T cell receptor beta chain was obtained from a study of cytomegalovirus exposure and HLA in healthy donors. Study-wide results and limits: Listed as cytomegalovirus-associated were more than 150 TCR beta chains. Many donors carried some public TCRs, although rarity characterized most TCR sequences.

Some clones are missing from TCRdb's copy, which holds only in-frame ones; the method was immunoSEQ multiplex PCR. Of 100,000 to 150,000 clones in the sample, roughly 87% were seen once. Worth noting for this clone: Its target is not known.

This clonotype originated in a young woman in good health and CMV-seronegative. Source material: PBMCs.

This CDR3 reads CASSIIVPTGNTGELFF. The CDR3 nucleotides are TGTGCCAGTAGTATAATCGTGCCCACCGGGAACACCGGGGAGCTGTTTTTT. The rearrangement uses TRBV19 and TRBJ2-2; no clear D gene. Per the germline V gene, CDR1 is LNHDA and CDR2 is SQIVND (reference sequence). The V and J ends lost 2 bases and 1 base respectively, with 14 bases between them. The CDR3 extends over 17 amino acids.